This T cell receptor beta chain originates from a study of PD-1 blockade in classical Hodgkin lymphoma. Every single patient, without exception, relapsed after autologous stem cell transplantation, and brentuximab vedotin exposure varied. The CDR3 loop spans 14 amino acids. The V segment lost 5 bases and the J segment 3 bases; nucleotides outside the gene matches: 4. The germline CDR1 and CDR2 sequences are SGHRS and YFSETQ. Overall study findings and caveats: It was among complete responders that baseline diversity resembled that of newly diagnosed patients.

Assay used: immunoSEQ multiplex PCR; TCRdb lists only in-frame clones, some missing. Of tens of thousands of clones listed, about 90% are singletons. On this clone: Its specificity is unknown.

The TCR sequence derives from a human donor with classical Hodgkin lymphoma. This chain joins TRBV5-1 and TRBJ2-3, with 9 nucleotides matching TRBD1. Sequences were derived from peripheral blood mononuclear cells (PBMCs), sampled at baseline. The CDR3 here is CASRQGALTDTQYF. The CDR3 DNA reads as TGCGCCAGCAGACAGGGGGCTCTGACAGATACGCAGTATTTT.